Listed below are T cell receptor beta chains from one sample, sequenced in a study of MAIT cells during Salmonella Paratyphi A infection. MiXCR, applied by TCRdb to the 5' RACE reads, yields one record per CDR3 protein. The sample carries roughly 1,200 distinct CDR3 sequences, about 53% recorded once. The input for sequencing was MAIT cells from blood, taken at the middle sampling point of the challenge study. These receptors were taken from a person between 18 and 69 years old who was deliberately infected with Salmonella Paratyphi A in a paratyphoid fever challenge study. CDR3s include the opening cysteine and the closing phenylalanine or tryptophan. Expanded clones get a size class; other rows say once, few or many, or leave the size out.

TRBV20-1 | - | CSARSASGGALETQYF
TRBV20-1 | - | CSEEGSGGTEAFF
TRBV6-4 | large | CASSQTSGGTDTQYF
TRBV20-1 | - | CSARDHRSGDSYEQYF
TRBV20-1 | - | CSYSTSGYEQYF
TRBV20-1 | - | CSAQDVGRGANVLTF
TRBV13 | - | CASSFYICSALAGALNLFSYEQYF
TRBV4-3 | - | CASSPQGGLADSYEQYF
TRBV6-2/TRBV6-3 | - | CASSLGEKLFF
TRBV20-1 | large | CSARAGETEAFF
TRBV6-1 | - | CASSVEAENSPLHF
TRBV29-1 | - | CSVERGRGYNEQFF
TRBV6-4 | large | CASSRTGVQDTGELFF
TRBV28 | large | CASSPQDISGANVLTF
TRBV6-2/TRBV6-3 | - | CASSGGEHRGAVF
TRBV15 | few | CATSRVPDSENQPQHF
TRBV7-2 | - | CASSFMDRDSGELFF
TRBV20-1 | many | CSARDLLAGTTDTQYF
TRBV19 | medium-sized | CASSMGDRREQYF
TRBV7-2 | few | CASSLLADDTGELFF
TRBV6-5 | - | CASSELAGPGELFF
TRBV6-5 | - | CASRGGRTGELFF